This entry features one TCR beta chain sequence. This sample was taken from a study of shared T cell receptors in the human thymus. Germline V gene data show CDR1 as SGHDT and CDR2 as YYEEEE. The CDR3 runs 14 residues. The junction had 0 bases not matched to a gene; V was cut back by 0 bases and J by 2 bases. TCRdb keeps only in-frame clones here, not all; method: immunoSEQ multiplex PCR. The sample lists approximately 68,000 clones, roughly 96% occurring once. This clonotype was sampled from a human donor. Sequences were obtained from thymocytes. The rearrangement links TRBV5-6 to TRBJ2-7; 9 bases fit TRBD1. The CDR3 bases are TGTGCCAGCAGCTTGGGACAGGGGGCCTACGAGCAGTACTTC. Amino acids: CASSLGQGAYEQYF.